This T cell receptor beta chain was captured in a study of identical twins. The length of the CDR3 is 10 residues. Looked up from germline, CDR1 is DFQATT and CDR2 is SNEGSKA (reference sequence). Trimming pared 3 bases from V and 6 bases from J, leaving 4 bases between. TCRdb called the 5' RACE reads again in MiXCR, with one record for every CDR3 protein. Of about 260,000 distinct CDR3 sequences listed, roughly 7% were seen once; the top ten hold 3.5% to 4%. There are a few counts of this clonotype. This same sample was also part of a study on yellow fever vaccine responses in identical twins.

The sample consisted of memory (CD45RO+) T cells sorted from blood. V and J are TRBV20-1 and TRBJ2-3; D gene uncertain. This sequence originates from a woman aged 18-29 years in good health. CDR3 DNA sequence: TGCAGTGCTAGGTGGGATACGCAGTATTTT. This encodes CSARWDTQYF.